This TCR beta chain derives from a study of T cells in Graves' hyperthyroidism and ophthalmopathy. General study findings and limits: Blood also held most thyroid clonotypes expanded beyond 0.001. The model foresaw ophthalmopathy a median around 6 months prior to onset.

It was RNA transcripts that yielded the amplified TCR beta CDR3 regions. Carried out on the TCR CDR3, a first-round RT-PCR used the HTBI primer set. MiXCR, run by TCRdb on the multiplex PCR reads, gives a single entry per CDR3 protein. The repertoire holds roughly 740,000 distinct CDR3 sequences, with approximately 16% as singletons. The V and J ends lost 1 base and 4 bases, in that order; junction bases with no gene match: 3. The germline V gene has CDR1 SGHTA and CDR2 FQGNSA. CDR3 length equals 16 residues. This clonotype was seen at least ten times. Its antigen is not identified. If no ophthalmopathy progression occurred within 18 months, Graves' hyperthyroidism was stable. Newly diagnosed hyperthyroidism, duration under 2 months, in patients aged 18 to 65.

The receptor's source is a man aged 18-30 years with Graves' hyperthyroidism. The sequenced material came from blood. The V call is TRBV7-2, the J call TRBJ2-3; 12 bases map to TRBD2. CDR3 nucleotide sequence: TGTGCCAGCAGCTTAGGGGGACTAGCGGGTCCAGATACGCAGTATTTT. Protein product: CASSLGGLAGPDTQYF.